This TCR beta chain emerged from a study of response to subunit inactivated influenza vaccine listed by TCRdb under 2018. About the investigation overall: To follow how T cells responded to a trivalent subunit inactivated influenza vaccine, the researchers relied on deep quantitative profiling of the T cell receptor repertoire.

Receptor amplification or capture employed RT-PCR. Sequencer: Illumina HiSeq 2500. TCRdb itself trimmed the public reads at Q25 with fastp, ran MiXCR and retained productive beta chains. Rows are unified per CDR3 protein, each entry keeping the most common DNA and genes. For this sample the table gives 430,000 or so distinct CDR3 sequences, of which over 9.5% were detected only once. The ten largest clones capture approximately 12% of the sample. The CDR3, cysteine through phenylalanine, is 16 amino acids long. The sequence is cut down to CDR3 DNA, 48 bases in frame from base 1. Germline trimming: 1 base from V, 5 bases from J; junction bases outside gene matches: 5. From the germline V gene, CDR1 is SGHDT and CDR2 is YYEEEE. The paper's findings and limits, for the study overall: The authors proposed that each seasonal influenza vaccination may bring in only a limited number of new T cells.

As concerns this clonotype: Its antigen is still unknown. No base qualities exist here, and no much larger clone lies one base off it.

The time point label, as the study defines it: 45 days after influenza vaccine administration. This sequence was found in a man aged 45-65 years who received an inactivated influenza vaccine. Donor details come from another sample of the same person, matched by shared clones. The chain is encoded by TRBV5-6 joined to TRBJ2-1, with 11 bases matching TRBD2. The input for sequencing was PBMCs from blood, taken about 40 days after vaccination. The CDR3 protein is CASSLLAGGLNNEQFF. The DNA sequence reads TGTGCCAGCAGCTTGCTAGCGGGGGGACTTAACAATGAGCAGTTCTTC.